Listed below are T cell receptor beta chains from one sample, sequenced in a study of liver allograft versus peripheral blood T cells. From the reads, TCRdb called clonotypes with MiXCR, one entry per CDR3 protein. The table includes about 380 distinct CDR3 sequences, about 16% detected once. Source of these receptors: a human patient who had a liver transplant. Some T cells may trace back to the graft donor. Each CDR3 is given with its conserved first and last residue.

v_call	j_call	cdr3_aa
TRBV6-2/TRBV6-3	TRBJ2-3	CASSYSGPTDTQYF
TRBV3-1	TRBJ1-2	CASSPRRRGQLDGYTF
TRBV7-2	TRBJ2-1	CASSLEGTSGRFEQFF
TRBV6-5	TRBJ2-7	CASSYVSGRAVNEQYF
TRBV5-4	TRBJ1-1	CASSVMISGTGGGGTEAFF
TRBV5-1	TRBJ1-5	CASSLESGAYQPQHF
TRBV30	TRBJ1-6	CAWRDNSPLHF
TRBV20-1	TRBJ2-3	CSDGAGLAGEETQYF
TRBV15	TRBJ2-7	CATSTPTSVKSYEQYF
TRBV28	TRBJ2-7	CASSAQGYEQYF
TRBV6-1	TRBJ1-5	CASSEAGANNQPQHF
TRBV27	TRBJ1-2	CASSWGFNYGYTF
TRBV20-1	TRBJ1-5	CSARSRGEGQPQHF
TRBV7-2	TRBJ2-1	CASSVRISDEQFF
TRBV7-2	TRBJ2-7	CASSAGVNEQYF
TRBV27	TRBJ1-1	CASSSLKSAEAFF
TRBV18	TRBJ2-3	CASSPSLFLRRGRRTDTQYF
TRBV12-3/TRBV12-4	TRBJ1-3	CATSRAGNTIYF
TRBV12-3/TRBV12-4	TRBJ2-1	CASSPTGYDEQFF
TRBV13	TRBJ1-3	CASSSSPQGNTIYF
TRBV10-3	TRBJ2-2	CAISSTQLGTRKKRNTGELFF
TRBV2	TRBJ2-7	CASSGYAGVEQYF
TRBV6-6	TRBJ1-5	CASSYRRTGQSNQPQHF
TRBV2	TRBJ1-3	CASSVGGRLSGNTIYF
TRBV7-2	TRBJ1-2	CASSLEGRLYGYTF
TRBV18	TRBJ1-1	CASSPTAGANTEAFF
TRBV12-3/TRBV12-4	TRBJ2-3	CASSRGGDTQYF
TRBV19	TRBJ2-3	CASSDETGSGTDTQYF
TRBV19	TRBJ2-1	CASSRQWAAYNEQFF
TRBV19	TRBJ1-2	CASSIRGGAAYGYTF
TRBV20-1	TRBJ1-1	CSASGQTSEAFF
TRBV3-1	TRBJ1-4	CASSQGPESEKLFF
TRBV19	TRBJ1-2	CASRPTPNYGYTF
TRBV18	TRBJ2-1	CASSPRGLAGSEQFF
TRBV9	TRBJ1-2	CASSADQGSPNYGYTF
TRBV10-3	TRBJ2-1	CATDKGVLRYNEQFF
TRBV2	TRBJ2-1	CASNGPGRASYNEQFF
TRBV29-1	TRBJ1-2	CSGQGNYGYTF
TRBV7-3	TRBJ2-7	CASSLTTSSEQYF